This is a list of T cell receptor beta chains from one sample in a study of cytomegalovirus exposure and HLA in healthy donors. The assay was immunoSEQ multiplex PCR, and TCRdb's table has in-frame clones only and misses some. This table holds more than 90,000 clones, approximately 80% found once. What was sequenced was PBMCs. These receptors all come from a woman under 30 in good health and CMV-seropositive. Each CDR3 is given with its conserved first and last residue. The D gene is left open where the match is weak. Not every row has a clone size; where given, it reads once, few, many or a size class.

J: TRBJ2-3; V: TRBV7-8; size: .; D: .; CDR3: CASSFGVSTDTQYF; DNA: TGTGCCAGCAGCTTCGGGGTTAGCACAGATACGCAGTATTTT
J: TRBJ2-7; V: TRBV4-1; size: .; D: .; CDR3: CASSQGGQALTYEQYF; DNA: TGCGCCAGCAGCCAAGGGGGGCAGGCTCTAACCTACGAGCAGTACTTC
J: TRBJ1-4; V: TRBV19; size: once; D: .; CDR3: CASSITGYKTPEKLFF; DNA: TGTGCCAGTAGTATAACAGGGTACAAAACCCCCGAAAAACTGTTTTTT
J: TRBJ1-1; V: TRBV7-6; size: .; D: TRBD1; CDR3: CASRLDRGTEAFF; DNA: TGTGCCAGCAGGTTAGACAGGGGCACTGAAGCTTTCTTT
J: TRBJ1-2; V: TRBV2; size: .; D: .; CDR3: CASSPERGGYTF; DNA: TGTGCCAGCAGTCCCGAGAGAGGTGGCTACACCTTC
J: TRBJ1-3; V: TRBV27; size: .; D: .; CDR3: CASSVSITSGNTIYF; DNA: TGTGCCAGCAGTGTCAGTATCACCTCTGGAAACACCATATATTTT
J: TRBJ2-7; V: TRBV6-7; size: few; D: .; CDR3: CASTGGTTYEQYF; DNA: TGTGCCAGCACCGGGGGGACAACCTACGAGCAGTACTTC
J: TRBJ1-3; V: TRBV27; size: .; D: .; CDR3: CASRGGGLLSGNTIYF; DNA: TGTGCCAGCAGGGGAGGTGGACTCCTCTCTGGAAACACCATATATTTT
J: TRBJ1-2; V: TRBV11-2; size: .; D: .; CDR3: CASSLLVQGGDGYTF; DNA: TGTGCCAGCAGCTTATTAGTACAGGGTGGCGATGGCTACACCTTC
J: TRBJ2-4; V: TRBV5-1; size: .; D: TRBD1; CDR3: CASSEPTGENIQYF; DNA: TGCGCCAGCAGCGAACCCACAGGGGAAAACATTCAGTACTTC
J: TRBJ1-4; V: TRBV18; size: .; D: TRBD1; CDR3: CASSPDRANSEKLFF; DNA: TGTGCCAGCTCACCTGACAGGGCGAATAGTGAAAAACTGTTTTTT
J: TRBJ2-7; V: TRBV27; size: .; D: TRBD2; CDR3: CASSTRDRVSGTSGSTGEQYF; DNA: TGTGCCAGCAGTACCCGGGACAGGGTGTCCGGGACTAGCGGGAGCACTGGCGAGCAGTACTTC
J: TRBJ2-7; V: TRBV11-2; size: .; D: .; CDR3: CASSLGVGQSSYEQYF; DNA: TGTGCCAGCAGCCTAGGGGTAGGACAGAGCTCCTACGAGCAGTACTTC
J: TRBJ1-5; V: TRBV5-1; size: few; D: .; CDR3: CASSASGERGQPQHF; DNA: TGCGCCAGCAGCGCCTCAGGGGAGCGGGGTCAGCCCCAGCATTTT
J: TRBJ2-7; V: TRBV23-1; size: .; D: .; CDR3: CASSPKSSSSYEQYF; DNA: TGCGCCAGCAGTCCCAAATCGAGCTCCTCCTACGAGCAGTACTTC
J: TRBJ2-3; V: TRBV5-6; size: .; D: .; CDR3: CASSAGPFTGRDTQYF; DNA: TGTGCCAGCAGCGCGGGCCCTTTTACAGGGCGCGATACGCAGTATTTT
J: TRBJ2-1; V: TRBV4-1; size: .; D: TRBD1; CDR3: CASSQEPGQGRDEQFF; DNA: TGCGCCAGCAGCCAGGAACCGGGACAGGGGAGAGATGAGCAGTTCTTC
J: TRBJ1-2; V: TRBV7-9; size: .; D: TRBD1; CDR3: CASSLDRGGYTF; DNA: TGTGCCAGCAGCTTGGACAGGGGAGGCTACACCTTC
J: TRBJ2-7; V: TRBV18; size: once; D: TRBD1; CDR3: CASSGGRGRYEQYF; DNA: TGTGCCAGCTCTGGGGGCAGGGGGCGCTACGAGCAGTACTTC
J: TRBJ2-1; V: TRBV21-1; size: .; D: .; CDR3: CASSKARSGRARNEQFF; DNA: TGTGCCAGCAGCAAAGCGCGGAGCGGGAGGGCCCGGAATGAGCAGTTCTTC
J: TRBJ1-5; V: TRBV5-5; size: .; D: TRBD1; CDR3: CASSLRQGDMPQHF; DNA: TGTGCCAGCAGCTTGAGGCAGGGGGATATGCCCCAGCATTTT
J: TRBJ1-5; V: TRBV28; size: .; D: .; CDR3: CASLQGGPNQPQHF; DNA: TGTGCCAGCCTCCAGGGAGGTCCCAATCAGCCCCAGCATTTT
J: TRBJ2-2; V: TRBV30; size: .; D: .; CDR3: CASGLMNTGELFF; DNA: TGTGCCTCCGGACTGATGAACACCGGGGAGCTGTTTTTT
J: TRBJ2-1; V: TRBV7-6; size: .; D: TRBD1; CDR3: CASSPGTGFYNEQFF; DNA: TGTGCCAGCAGCCCCGGGACAGGGTTCTACAATGAGCAGTTCTTC
J: TRBJ2-1; V: TRBV4-1; size: .; D: .; CDR3: CASSQPPSREQFF; DNA: TGCGCCAGCAGCCAACCCCCCAGCAGGGAGCAGTTCTTC
J: TRBJ1-1; V: TRBV30; size: once; D: TRBD1; CDR3: CAGQGGGTEAFF; DNA: TGTGCCGGACAGGGGGGGGGCACTGAAGCTTTCTTT
J: TRBJ1-1; V: TRBV25-1; size: .; D: .; CDR3: CASTTIQGWDTEAFF; DNA: TGTGCCAGCACTACCATTCAGGGATGGGACACTGAAGCTTTCTTT
J: TRBJ2-5; V: TRBV6-1; size: .; D: .; CDR3: CASSESPGRETQYF; DNA: TGTGCCAGCAGTGAGTCTCCTGGGCGCGAGACCCAGTACTTC